The present TCR beta chain was sequenced within a study of blood T cells in healthy people across ages. General observations from the study: Since the PBMCs were unsorted, naive and antigen-experienced cells could not be conclusively compared.

There are a few counts of this clonotype. Antigen specificity is unknown. The CDR3 has 11 residues. Germline lookup yields CDR1 SQVTM and CDR2 ANQGSEA. The ends were cut back, 5 bases at V and 2 bases at J, with 6 bases in the middle. A sample-barcoded 5' primer and a J-beta primer mix were used in a second PCR of roughly 7 to 11 cycles. Via MiXCR, TCRdb re-called the 5' RACE reads, giving one row per CDR3 protein. The sample records some 1.8 million distinct CDR3 sequences, 30% to 40% being singletons. Sequenced: blood. The clonotype originates from a human donor in good health. V gene TRBV29-1 combines with J gene TRBJ1-2, with D unclear. CDR3 residues: CSVTLNYGYTF. As DNA, the CDR3 is TGCAGCGTTACACTGAACTATGGCTACACCTTC.